This T cell receptor (beta chain) was documented in a study of blood T cell repertoires in COVID-19. Study-wide context: Nucleic acid was either cDNA or gDNA, and it came from T cells, B-cell-depleted T cells, or PBMCs.

As handled by the study authors: For nucleated cells, counts were estimated from reference gene primer amplification. Profiling relied on immunoSEQ multiplex PCR, and the TCRdb table lists in-frame clones only, not all of them. Clone size and V and J calls were adopted from that table, with D and trimming inferred from the DNA. The table has around 150,000 clones, around 84% seen once. Trimming took off 9 bases at V and 2 bases at J, with 11 bases between the two ends. The germline V gene encodes CDR1 LNHDA and CDR2 SQIVND (reference sequence). This CDR3 region has 13 residues. This clone is categorized as medium-sized. Enrollment of patients from Seattle took place during active infection, with longitudinal follow-up.

Sequenced input: peripheral blood. This TCR came from a woman aged 55-70 years with COVID-19, enrolled during active disease. The V call is TRBV19, the J call TRBJ1-5; no definite D call. In nucleotides, the CDR3 is TGTGCCAGCGGCGACAATGGCAATCAGCCCCAGCATTTT. Translation gives CASGDNGNQPQHF.